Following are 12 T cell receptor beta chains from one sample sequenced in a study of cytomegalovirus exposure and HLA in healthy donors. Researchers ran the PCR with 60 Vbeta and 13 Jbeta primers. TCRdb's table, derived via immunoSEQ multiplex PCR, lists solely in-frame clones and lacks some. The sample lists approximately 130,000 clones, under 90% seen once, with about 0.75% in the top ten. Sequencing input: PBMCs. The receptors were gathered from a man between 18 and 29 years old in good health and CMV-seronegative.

CDR3 loop: CASSTRQWGNEKLFF. The CDR3, as DNA: TGCGCCAGCAGCACCAGACAGTGGGGAAATGAAAAACTGTTTTTT. J is TRBJ1-4 and V is TRBV4-1; maybe TRBD1 (5 bases). The CDR3 runs 15 residues. Germline V gene sequence: CDR1 MGHRA, CDR2 YSYEKL. Trimming stripped 5 bases from V and 5 bases from J, with 15 bases between.

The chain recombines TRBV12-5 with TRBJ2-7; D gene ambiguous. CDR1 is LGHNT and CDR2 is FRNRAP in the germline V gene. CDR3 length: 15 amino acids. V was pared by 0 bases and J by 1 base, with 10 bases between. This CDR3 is CASGLVRQLSYEQYF. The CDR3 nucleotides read TGTGCTAGTGGTTTGGTACGACAATTATCCTACGAGCAGTACTTC.

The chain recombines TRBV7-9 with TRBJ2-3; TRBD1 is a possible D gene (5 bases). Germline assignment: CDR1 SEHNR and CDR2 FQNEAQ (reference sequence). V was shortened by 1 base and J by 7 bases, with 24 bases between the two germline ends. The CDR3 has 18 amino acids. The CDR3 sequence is CASSLGSLGAPRVNTQYF. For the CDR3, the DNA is TGTGCCAGCAGCTTAGGGTCCCTTGGGGCCCCTCGCGTGAATACGCAGTATTTT.

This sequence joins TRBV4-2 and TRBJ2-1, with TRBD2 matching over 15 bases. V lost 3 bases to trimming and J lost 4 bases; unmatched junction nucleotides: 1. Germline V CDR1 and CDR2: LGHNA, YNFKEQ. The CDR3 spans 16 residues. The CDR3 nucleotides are TGTGCCAGCAGCCAGGGACTAGCGGGGGGATACAATGAGCAGTTCTTC. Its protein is CASSQGLAGGYNEQFF.

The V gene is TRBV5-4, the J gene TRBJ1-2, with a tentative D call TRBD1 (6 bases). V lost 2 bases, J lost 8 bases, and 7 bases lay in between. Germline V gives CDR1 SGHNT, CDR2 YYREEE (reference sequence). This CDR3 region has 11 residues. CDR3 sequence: CASSLTGGYTF. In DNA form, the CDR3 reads TGTGCCAGCAGCTTAACAGGGGGCTACACCTTC. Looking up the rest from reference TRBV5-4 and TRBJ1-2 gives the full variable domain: ETGVTQSPTHLIKTRGQQVTLRCSSQSGHNTVSWYQQALGQGPQFIFQYYREEENGRGNFPPRFSGLQFPNYSSELNVNALELDDSALYLCASSLTGGYTFGSGTRLTVV.

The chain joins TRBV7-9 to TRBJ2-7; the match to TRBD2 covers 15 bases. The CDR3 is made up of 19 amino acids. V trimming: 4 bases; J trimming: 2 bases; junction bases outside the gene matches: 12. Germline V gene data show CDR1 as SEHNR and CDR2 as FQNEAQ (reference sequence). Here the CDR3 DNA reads TGTGCCAGCAGCTCGAAGGGACTAGCGGGGGGCGTAAGAGCCTACGAGCAGTACTTC. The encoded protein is CASSSKGLAGGVRAYEQYF.

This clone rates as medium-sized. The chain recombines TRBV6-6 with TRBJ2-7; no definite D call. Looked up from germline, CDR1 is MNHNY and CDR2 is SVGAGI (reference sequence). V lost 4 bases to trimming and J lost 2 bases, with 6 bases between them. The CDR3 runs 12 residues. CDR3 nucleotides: TGTGCCAGCAGTTCCACAGCCTACGAGCAGTACTTC. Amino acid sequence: CASSSTAYEQYF.

The CDR3 sequence is CSGVPGGDLGIHEQYF. The DNA of the CDR3 is TGCAGTGGGGTTCCGGGAGGGGACTTAGGGATCCACGAGCAGTACTTC. The chain joins TRBV29-1 to TRBJ2-7; TRBD2 matches at 8 bases. Per the germline V gene, CDR1 is SQVTM and CDR2 is ANQGSEA. The CDR3 consists of 16 residues.

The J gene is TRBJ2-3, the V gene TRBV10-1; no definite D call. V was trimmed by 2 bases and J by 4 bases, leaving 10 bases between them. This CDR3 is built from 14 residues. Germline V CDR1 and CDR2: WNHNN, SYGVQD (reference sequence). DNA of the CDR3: TGCGCCAGCAGTGAGAACAGTGTGGCAGATACGCAGTATTTT. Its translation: CASSENSVADTQYF.

In DNA, the CDR3 is TGCGCCAGCATGGTAGCGGGGGCAGATACGCAGTATTTT. It codes for CASMVAGADTQYF. V gene TRBV10-2 combines with J gene TRBJ2-3, with 9 bases lining up with TRBD2. There are 13 residues in the CDR3. The ends lost 7 bases at V and 4 bases at J; junction bases unmatched: 3. CDR1 WSHSY and CDR2 SAAADI come from the germline V gene.

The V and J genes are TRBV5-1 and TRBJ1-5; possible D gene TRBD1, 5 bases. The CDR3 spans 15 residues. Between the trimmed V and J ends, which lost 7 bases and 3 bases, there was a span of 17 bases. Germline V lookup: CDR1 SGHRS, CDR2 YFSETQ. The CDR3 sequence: CASRRGQGHNQPQHF. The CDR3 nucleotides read TGCGCCAGCCGGCGGGGCCAGGGCCACAATCAGCCCCAGCATTTT.

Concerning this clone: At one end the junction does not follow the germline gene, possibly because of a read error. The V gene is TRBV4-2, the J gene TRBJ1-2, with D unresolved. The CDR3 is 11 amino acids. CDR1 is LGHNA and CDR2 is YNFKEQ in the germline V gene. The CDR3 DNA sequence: TGTGCCGGCAGTGAGTCATATGGCTACACCTTC. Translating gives CAGSESYGYTF.